The rows below give T cell receptor beta chains drawn from one sample of a study of blood T cell repertoires in COVID-19. Only in-frame clones appear in the TCRdb table, and some are missing; sequencing was by immunoSEQ multiplex PCR. Among around 230,000 clones listed, approximately 83% were seen once. Sequenced input: peripheral blood. The receptors shown here come from a man aged 35 to 55 with acute or convalescent COVID-19. The CDR3 runs from the conserved cysteine through the conserved F or W. Each record gives: V gene, D gene, J gene, clone size, CDR3 DNA, CDR3 protein. D genes are given only for firm matches. Some rows have no size entry. The others give once, few or many, or a class for an expanded clone.

>TRBV19|TRBD1|TRBJ1-5|.
TGTGCCAGTCTCTCGGGACAGGGGGATCAGCCCCAGCATTTT
CASLSGQGDQPQHF
>TRBV3-1/TRBV3-2|.|TRBJ1-1|.
TGTGCCAGCAGCCGCTACCGGGGGGGTGACACTGAAGCTTTCTTT
CASSRYRGGDTEAFF
>TRBV5-1|.|TRBJ1-1|.
TGCGCCAGCAGCTTGGGTGACAGGTACCTCTTGAACACTGAAGCTTTCTTT
CASSLGDRYLLNTEAFF
>TRBV12-3/TRBV12-4|.|TRBJ2-7|few
TGTGCCAGCAGCATTTGGGGGGACGGCGAGCAGTACTTC
CASSIWGDGEQYF
>TRBV5-1|TRBD2|TRBJ2-3|.
TGCGCCAGCAGCTCTCTAGGAGCGGGACCGTTCACAGATACGCAGTATTTT
CASSSLGAGPFTDTQYF
>TRBV2|.|TRBJ1-5|once
TGTGCCAGCAGAGACACAGGTGTCGGTATCAATCAGCCCCAGCATTTT
CASRDTGVGINQPQHF
>TRBV7-2|TRBD2|TRBJ2-3|.
TGTGCCAGCAGCTTAGCGGGAGGGCCGCCAGATACGCAGTATTTT
CASSLAGGPPDTQYF
>TRBV5-6|.|TRBJ1-5|.
TGTGCCAGCAGCCACGGCAGGGATCAGCCCCAGCATTTT
CASSHGRDQPQHF
>TRBV5-4|.|TRBJ2-3|.
TGTGCCAGCAGCTTGACCCCCCGGGTCACAGATACGCAGTATTTT
CASSLTPRVTDTQYF
>TRBV10-3|.|TRBJ1-3|.
TGTGCCATCAGTGACTTCGAGAGCACCATATATTTT
CAISDFESTIYF
>TRBV6-5|TRBD1|TRBJ1-1|.
TGTGCCAGCAGTCTGGGGACAGGCACTGAAGCTTTCTTT
CASSLGTGTEAFF
>TRBV6-5|TRBD2|TRBJ2-2|.
TGTGCCAGCAGACTAGCGGGGGCGAACACCGGGGAGCTGTTTTTT
CASRLAGANTGELFF
>TRBV12-3/TRBV12-4|.|TRBJ1-5|.
TGTGCCAGCAGTTTAGATCGAGTTCAGCCCCAGCATTTT
CASSLDRVQPQHF
>TRBV4-3|.|TRBJ2-3|.
TGCGCCAGCAGCCAAGATCGACGGGCAGATACGCAGTATTTT
CASSQDRRADTQYF
>TRBV2|TRBD2|TRBJ2-7|.
TGTGCCAGCCGGATGGCGGGAGGGGAGTACTTC
CASRMAGGEYF
>TRBV27|TRBD2|TRBJ2-2|.
TGTGCCAGCAGTTTCAGCGGGAGGGCTAGCGGGGAGCTGTTTTTT
CASSFSGRASGELFF
>TRBV5-4|.|TRBJ1-1|.
TGTGCCAGCAGCTCCGGGACAAGTCGCACTGAAGCTTTCTTT
CASSSGTSRTEAFF
>TRBV7-3|TRBD2|TRBJ2-5|.
TGTGCCAGCAGCTTAAGTGGGGGACTAGGAAGTCTAGAGACCCAGTACTTC
CASSLSGGLGSLETQYF
>TRBV13|TRBD1|TRBJ2-1|.
TGTGCCAGCAGCCCAGCGACAGGGATAGGTGAGCAGTTCTTC
CASSPATGIGEQFF
>TRBV27|.|TRBJ2-4|.
TGTGCCAGCAGTTTAGGAGGGGACAAAAACATTCAGTACTTC
CASSLGGDKNIQYF
>TRBV15|TRBD1|TRBJ1-4|.
TGTGCCTCCAGGAGCGGGACAGGGGGTGAAAAACTGTTTTTT
CASRSGTGGEKLFF
>TRBV15|TRBD1|TRBJ1-1|.
TGTGCCACCAGTCCGGACAGGGGGCGTCCCACTGAAGCTTTCTTT
CATSPDRGRPTEAFF
>TRBV7-2|.|TRBJ1-3|.
TGTGCCAGCAGCTCAGGAGGCAGCGGAAACACCATATATTTT
CASSSGGSGNTIYF
>TRBV7-2|.|TRBJ1-1|.
TGTGCCAGCAGCTTAGATGTCCAGGGATGGACTGAAGCTTTCTTT
CASSLDVQGWTEAFF
>TRBV6-4|.|TRBJ1-2|few
TGTGCCAGCAGTGACTCGTTTGGGAGGCTTTTTTCCTTC
CASSDSFGRLFSF
>TRBV7-2|TRBD2|TRBJ2-3|.
TGTGCCAGCAGCTCCGAAGTGGGGACTAGCGGGACAGATACGCAGTATTTT
CASSSEVGTSGTDTQYF
>TRBV19|.|TRBJ2-7|.
TGTGCCAGTAGCCCCGGCGGAATGGTTCACGAGCAGTACTTC
CASSPGGMVHEQYF
>TRBV6-5|.|TRBJ1-2|.
TGTGCCAGCAGTTACTCCGGGAGGGGGAACTATGGCTACACCTTC
CASSYSGRGNYGYTF
>TRBV19|.|TRBJ1-6|.
TGTGCCAGTAGTCTCGGGGTCGGCAATTCACCCCTCCACTTT
CASSLGVGNSPLHF
>TRBV11-2|TRBD2|TRBJ2-3|.
TGTGCCAGCACCAAAAGGGCTAGCGGGAGCACAGATACGCAGTATTTT
CASTKRASGSTDTQYF
>TRBV5-1|TRBD2|TRBJ2-7|once
TGCGCCAGCAGTCCCACTAGCGGGTCCTACGAGCAGTACTTC
CASSPTSGSYEQYF
>TRBV19|.|TRBJ1-1|.
TGTGCCAGCCTTAACCCCTGGACAGACATGAACACTGAAGCTTTCTTT
CASLNPWTDMNTEAFF
>TRBV14|.|TRBJ2-7|.
TGTGCCAGCAGCCAAGTTCCAACTTACGAGCAGTACTTC
CASSQVPTYEQYF
>TRBV7-2|.|TRBJ1-2|.
TGTGCCAGCAGCCTCGGACAACTCTATGGCTACACCTTC
CASSLGQLYGYTF
>TRBV5-1|.|TRBJ1-2|.
TGCGCCAGCAGCCCGACCGGGGGGGGACATGGCTACACCTTC
CASSPTGGGHGYTF
>TRBV14|.|TRBJ1-1|.
TGTGCCAGCAGCTACGGTCCCACTGAAGCTTTCTTT
CASSYGPTEAFF
>TRBV30|.|TRBJ1-3|.
TGTGCCTGGAGTTCCGGGATTCTCTCTGGAAACACCATATATTTT
CAWSSGILSGNTIYF
>TRBV5-4|.|TRBJ2-3|few
TGTGCCAGCAGCCCTGGGGGGTCGGCTAGCACAGATACGCAGTATTTT
CASSPGGSASTDTQYF
>TRBV7-2|TRBD1|TRBJ2-7|.
TGTGCCAGCAGCTATCGAGACAGGGTTCCCTACGAGCAGTACTTC
CASSYRDRVPYEQYF
>TRBV5-5|.|TRBJ2-5|.
TGTGCCAGCAGCCGTACCGGGGATGGGGAGACCCAGTACTTC
CASSRTGDGETQYF
>TRBV6-5|.|TRBJ1-5|.
TGTGCCAGCAGGGCAGGGGTCAACAATCAGCCCCAGCATTTT
CASRAGVNNQPQHF
>TRBV3-1/TRBV3-2|TRBD2|TRBJ2-7|.
TGTGCCAGCAGCCAAGAAAAGGGACGCGGGGGCTACGAGCAGTACTTC
CASSQEKGRGGYEQYF
>TRBV6-5|.|TRBJ2-1|.
TGTGCCAGCAGCCCCCGAAGTTCGGTCGATGAGCAGTTCTTC
CASSPRSSVDEQFF
>TRBV7-8|.|TRBJ2-7|.
TGTGCCAGCAGCCGGGCGGGCTACGAGCAGTACTTC
CASSRAGYEQYF
>TRBV20-1|TRBD2|TRBJ2-7|few
TGCAGTGCTAGTCTGACTAGCGGGGTGCACGAGCAGTACTTC
CSASLTSGVHEQYF
>TRBV6-5|TRBD2|TRBJ2-1|.
TGTGCCAGCACCGGAGCGGGAGGCCTCTACAATGAGCAGTTCTTC
CASTGAGGLYNEQFF
>TRBV6-5|.|TRBJ1-1|.
TGTGCCAGCAGTTTACCCGGGGACACTGAAGCTTTCTTT
CASSLPGDTEAFF
>TRBV27|.|TRBJ2-3|.
TGTGCCAGCAGTTTATGGGTGGGAGGTGGCACAGATACGCAGTATTTT
CASSLWVGGGTDTQYF
>TRBV5-8|.|TRBJ1-1|.
TGTGCCAGCAGGCCATCAAGGGGCCCGGGTGACACTGAAGCTTTCTTT
CASRPSRGPGDTEAFF